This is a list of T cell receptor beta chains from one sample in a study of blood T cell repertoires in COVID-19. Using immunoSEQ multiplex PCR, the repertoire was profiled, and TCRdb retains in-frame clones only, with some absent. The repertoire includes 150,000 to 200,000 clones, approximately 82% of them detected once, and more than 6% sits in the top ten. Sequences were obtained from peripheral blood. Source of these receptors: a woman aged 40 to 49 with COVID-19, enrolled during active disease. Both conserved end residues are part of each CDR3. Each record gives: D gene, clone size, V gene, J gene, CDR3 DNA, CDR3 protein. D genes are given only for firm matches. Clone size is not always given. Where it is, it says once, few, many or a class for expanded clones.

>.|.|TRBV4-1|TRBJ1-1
TGCGCCAGCAGCCGGGGACGGGGGGACACTGAAGCTTTCTTT
CASSRGRGDTEAFF
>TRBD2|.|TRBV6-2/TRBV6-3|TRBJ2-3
TGTGCCAGCAGTTACGGGAGGGCCACAGATACGCAGTATTTT
CASSYGRATDTQYF
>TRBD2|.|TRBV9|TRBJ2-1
TGTGCCAGCAGCGTAGCTACTAGCGGGGGCCAATTAACGGTTGAGCAGTTCTTC
CASSVATSGGQLTVEQFF
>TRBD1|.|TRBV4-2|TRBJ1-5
TGTGCCAGCAGCCAAGATTACAGGGGGCGGGCTCAGCCCCAGCATTTT
CASSQDYRGRAQPQHF
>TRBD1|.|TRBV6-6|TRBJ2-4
TGTGCCAGCAGACTCGACAGGGTGATGGCCAAAAACATTCAGTACTTC
CASRLDRVMAKNIQYF
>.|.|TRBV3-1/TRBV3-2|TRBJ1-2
TGTGCCAGCAGCCAAGCCCCAGGGATAGGGGCCTATGGCTACACCTTC
CASSQAPGIGAYGYTF
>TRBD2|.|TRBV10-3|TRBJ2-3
TGTGCCATCAGTGAGCTAGCGGGGGGGCCAGATACGCAGTATTTT
CAISELAGGPDTQYF
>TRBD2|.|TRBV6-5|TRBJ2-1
TGTGCCAGCAGGATTAGCGGGAGTTTCAATGAGCAGTTCTTC
CASRISGSFNEQFF
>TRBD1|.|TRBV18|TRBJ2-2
TGTGCCAGCTCACCACCGGGACAGGGGGACACCGGGGAGCTGTTTTTT
CASSPPGQGDTGELFF
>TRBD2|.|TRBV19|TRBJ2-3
TGTGCCAGTAGGATCAACCTAGCGGGGCCGGTTAATACGCAGTATTTT
CASRINLAGPVNTQYF
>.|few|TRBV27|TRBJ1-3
TGTGCCAGCAGTACAGGGCCTGGAAACACCATATATTTT
CASSTGPGNTIYF
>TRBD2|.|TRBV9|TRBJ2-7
TGTGCCAGCAGCGTAGGGGGACTACAATACGAGCAGTACTTC
CASSVGGLQYEQYF
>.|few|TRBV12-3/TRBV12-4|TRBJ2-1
TGTGCCAGTTTTTACGGGAGTGGCAATGAGCAGTTCTTC
CASFYGSGNEQFF
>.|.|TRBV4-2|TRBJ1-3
TGTGCCGCCAGTCCCAACTCTGGAAACACCATATATTTT
CAASPNSGNTIYF
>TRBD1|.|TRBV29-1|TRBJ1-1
TGCAGCGTTGGGTTGACAGGGGACACTGAAGCTTTCTTT
CSVGLTGDTEAFF
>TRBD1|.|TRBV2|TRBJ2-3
TGTGCCAGCAGTCGGGACAGAAGCACAGATACGCAGTATTTT
CASSRDRSTDTQYF
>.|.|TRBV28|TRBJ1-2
TGTGCCAGCAAGGGGTTATTCGGCTATGGCTACACCTTC
CASKGLFGYGYTF
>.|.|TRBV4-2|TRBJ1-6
TGTGCCAGCAGCCAAGATAAGACAAGTAATTCACCCCTCCACTTT
CASSQDKTSNSPLHF
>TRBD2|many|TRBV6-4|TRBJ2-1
TGTGCCAGCAGTCGAGGGACTAGCGGCGACAATGAGCAGTTCTTC
CASSRGTSGDNEQFF
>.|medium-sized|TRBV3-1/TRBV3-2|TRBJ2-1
TGTGCCAGCAGCCGCGAGGGGGGGGCCTACAATGAGCAGTTCTTC
CASSREGGAYNEQFF
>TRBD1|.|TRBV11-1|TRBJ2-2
TGTGCCAGCAGCTTAATAGGGGGCCCCGGGGAGCTGTTTTTT
CASSLIGGPGELFF
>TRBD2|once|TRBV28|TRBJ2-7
TGTGCCAGCAGTTTACAAGCGGGAGCCTACGAGCAGTACTTC
CASSLQAGAYEQYF
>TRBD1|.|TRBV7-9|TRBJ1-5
TGTGCCAGCAGCTTTATCGGGACAGGGGCCCCCAAACCCCAGCATTTT
CASSFIGTGAPKPQHF
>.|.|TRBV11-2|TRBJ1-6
TGTGCCAGCAGCCCACGCGGGGGGGATAATTCACCCCTCCACTTT
CASSPRGGDNSPLHF
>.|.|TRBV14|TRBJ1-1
TGTGCCAGCAGCCAGTGGCAGGGCGGCGTCACTGAAGCTTTCTTT
CASSQWQGGVTEAFF
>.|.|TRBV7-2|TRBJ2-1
TGTGCCAGCAGCTTATCCTCCCGGGTCGGGACATGGAATGAGCAGTTCTTC
CASSLSSRVGTWNEQFF
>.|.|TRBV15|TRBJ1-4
TGTGCCACCAGCAGGGGAGGCGCAACTAATGAAAAACTGTTTTTT
CATSRGGATNEKLFF
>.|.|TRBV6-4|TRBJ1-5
TGTGCCAGCGTGAGGACAGAAAATCAGCCCCAGCATTTT
CASVRTENQPQHF
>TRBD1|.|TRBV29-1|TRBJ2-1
TGCAGCGTAAAGGACAGGGTGGATTCCAATGAGCAGTTCTTC
CSVKDRVDSNEQFF
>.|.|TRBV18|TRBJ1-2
TGTGCCAGCTCACCACGATCGGACAGTACCTGGTATGGCTACACCTTC
CASSPRSDSTWYGYTF
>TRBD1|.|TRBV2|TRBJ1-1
TGTGCCAGCCTTAACTCCAGGGGGATGAACACTGAAGCTTTCTTT
CASLNSRGMNTEAFF
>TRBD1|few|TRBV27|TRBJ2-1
TGTGCCAGCACCCCCCTCTCAGGGACAGGGTTTTACGAGCAGTTCTTC
CASTPLSGTGFYEQFF
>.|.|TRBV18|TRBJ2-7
TGTGCCAGCTCACCGACAGGCGCAGCCTACGAGCAGTACTTC
CASSPTGAAYEQYF
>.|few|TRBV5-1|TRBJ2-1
TGCGCCAGCAGTAGCGTAATCTCCTACAATGAGCAGTTCTTC
CASSSVISYNEQFF
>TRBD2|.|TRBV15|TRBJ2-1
TGTGCCACCAGCAGGGAGCGGGGGGGCCTCCAGAATGAGCAGTTCTTC
CATSRERGGLQNEQFF
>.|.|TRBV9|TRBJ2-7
TGTGCCAGCAGCGTAGACCCCCACAGCTACGAGCAGTACTTC
CASSVDPHSYEQYF
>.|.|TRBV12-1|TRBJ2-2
TGTGCCAGCAGCTGGACTATGGGCGGGGAGCTGTTTTTT
CASSWTMGGELFF
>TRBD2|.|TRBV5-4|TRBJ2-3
TGTGCCAGCAGCTTGAAGTTCCGACTAGCGGGAGGGCCTCACACAGATACGCAGTATTTT
CASSLKFRLAGGPHTDTQYF
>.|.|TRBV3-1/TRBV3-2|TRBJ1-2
TGTGCCAGCAGCCATGCAAGCAGGGGCACCGGGGGCTACACCTTC
CASSHASRGTGGYTF
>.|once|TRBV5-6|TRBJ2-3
TGTGCCAGCAGCTGGGGGCAGGGCACCACAGATACGCAGTATTTT
CASSWGQGTTDTQYF
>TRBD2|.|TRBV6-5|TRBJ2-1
TGTGCCGCAAGCGCTTTAGCGGGGACGCACAATGAGCAGTTCTTC
CAASALAGTHNEQFF
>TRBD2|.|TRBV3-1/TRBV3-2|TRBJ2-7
TGTGCCAGCAGCGAAAGGTTGGGCGGGAGAGCGGCCTACTACGAGCAGTACTTC
CASSERLGGRAAYYEQYF
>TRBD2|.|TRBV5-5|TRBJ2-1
TGTGCCAGCAGCATCACTAGCGGGGGGTTTACGAACAATGAGCAGTTCTTC
CASSITSGGFTNNEQFF
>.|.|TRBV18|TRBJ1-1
TGTGCCAGCTCCCTTGGGGGGGGACCGAACACTGAAGCTTTCTTT
CASSLGGGPNTEAFF
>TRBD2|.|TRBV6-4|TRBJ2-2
TGTGCCAGCAGTGAGGGACTATCCACCGGGGAGCTGTTTTTT
CASSEGLSTGELFF
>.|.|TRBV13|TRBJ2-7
TGTGCCAGCAGCACCGGACAAGGGATATCCTACGAGCAGTACTTC
CASSTGQGISYEQYF
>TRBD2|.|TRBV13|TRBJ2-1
TGTGCCAGCAGCCCCCGGGGGGGACTAGCGAGCAACAATGAGCAGTTCTTC
CASSPRGGLASNNEQFF
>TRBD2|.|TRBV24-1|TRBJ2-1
TGTGCCACCAGTTTCCTAGCGGGCGCCGCACAGTTCTTC
CATSFLAGAAQFF
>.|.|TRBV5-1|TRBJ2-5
TGCGCCAGCAGCTTCGTCGGACAGCAAGAGACCCAGTACTTC
CASSFVGQQETQYF